This T cell receptor beta chain appears in the sequencing data of a study of OX40 agonist ivuxolimab in advanced cancers. On the study more broadly: The treatment was a fully human IgG2 OX40 agonist, ivuxolimab.

V trimming: 1 base; J trimming: 3 bases; junction bases outside the gene matches: 6. The germline CDR1 and CDR2 sequences are SGHVS and FNYEAQ. The CDR3 runs 15 residues. Method: immunoSEQ multiplex PCR; TCRdb's copy keeps in-frame clones and lacks some. The sample records more than 45,000 clones, about four fifths being singletons. The origin of this receptor is an adult with an advanced solid tumor such as melanoma, head and neck, liver or kidney cancer. This specimen consisted of CD4+ or CD8+ T cells sorted from blood, obtained in a trial of the OX40 agonist ivuxolimab. V and J are TRBV7-6 and TRBJ2-7; 7 nucleotides align to TRBD1. The CDR3 sequence: CASSLGTGENYEQYF. The CDR3 DNA follows: TGTGCCAGCAGCTTAGGAACAGGGGAAAACTACGAGCAGTACTTC.